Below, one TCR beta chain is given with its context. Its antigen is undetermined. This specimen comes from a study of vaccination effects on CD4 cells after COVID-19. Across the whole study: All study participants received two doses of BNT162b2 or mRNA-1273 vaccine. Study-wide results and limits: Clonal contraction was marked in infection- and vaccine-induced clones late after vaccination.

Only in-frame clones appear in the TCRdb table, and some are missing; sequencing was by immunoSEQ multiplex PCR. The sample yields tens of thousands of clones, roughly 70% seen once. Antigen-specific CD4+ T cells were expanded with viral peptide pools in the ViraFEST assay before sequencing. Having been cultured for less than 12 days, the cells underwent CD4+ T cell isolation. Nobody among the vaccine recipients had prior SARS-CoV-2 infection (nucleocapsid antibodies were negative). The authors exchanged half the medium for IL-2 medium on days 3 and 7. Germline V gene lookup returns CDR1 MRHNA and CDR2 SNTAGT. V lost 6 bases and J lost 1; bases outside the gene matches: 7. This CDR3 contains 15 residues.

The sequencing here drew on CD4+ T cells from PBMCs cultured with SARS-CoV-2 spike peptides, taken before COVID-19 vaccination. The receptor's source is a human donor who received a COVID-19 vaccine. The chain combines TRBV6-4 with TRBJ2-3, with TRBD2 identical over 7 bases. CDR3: CASSPAGTRTDTQYF. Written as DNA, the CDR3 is TGTGCCAGCAGCCCAGCGGGAACCCGCACAGATACGCAGTATTTT.